Following are 11 T cell receptor beta chains from one sample sequenced in a study of shared clonotypes between healthy human individuals. Sequenced by immunoSEQ multiplex PCR; TCRdb stores in-frame clones only, minus some. The sample records over 2 million clones, 85% to 95% being singletons. What was sequenced was naive CD4+ T cells from PBMCs. The subset was: CD45RA+ positively selected. These receptors were obtained from a man in his late teens or twenties in good health. Some clones in this sample may be carry-over from other donors' samples.

The V call is TRBV7-9, the J call TRBJ1-2; possible D gene TRBD1, 5 bases. Trimming cost V 4 bases and J 5 bases, with 20 bases left between them. The CDR3 is 16 residues long. Looked up from germline, CDR1 is SEHNR and CDR2 is FQNEAQ (reference sequence). The CDR3 sequence is CASSSPGLADSYGYTF. The CDR3 DNA follows: TGTGCCAGCAGCTCTCCGGGACTTGCGGATTCTTATGGCTACACCTTC.

The V call is TRBV5-4, the J call TRBJ2-1, with 11 bases lining up with TRBD2. After removal of 2 bases from V and 4 bases from J, the junction contained 5 bases not matched to a gene. CDR3 size: 16 residues. CDR1 and CDR2 (germline): SGHNT, YYREEE (reference sequence). The CDR3 reads CASSLGTSGLYNEQFF. The DNA of the CDR3 is TGTGCCAGCAGCTTAGGGACTAGCGGCCTATACAATGAGCAGTTCTTC. Variable domain in full (rest from reference TRBV5-4 and TRBJ2-1): ETGVTQSPTHLIKTRGQQVTLRCSSQSGHNTVSWYQQALGQGPQFIFQYYREEENGRGNFPPRFSGLQFPNYSSELNVNALELDDSALYLCASSLGTSGLYNEQFFGPGTRLTVL.

The rearrangement links TRBV5-1 to TRBJ2-3; D ambiguous. This CDR3 contains 14 residues. Trimming pared 3 bases from V and 4 bases from J, leaving 12 bases between. The V gene's germline CDR1 is SGHRS and CDR2 YFSETQ. The CDR3 is CASSSSSVPDTQYF. CDR3 nucleotide sequence: TGCGCCAGCAGCTCAAGCTCCGTCCCAGATACGCAGTATTTT.

This clone was detected once. Written as DNA, the CDR3 is TGTGCCGCGGCGCAGTTATACGAGCAGTACTTC. Encoded protein: CAAAQLYEQYF. The rearrangement joins TRBV7-9 to TRBJ2-7; D remains unclear. The CDR3 has 11 amino acids. Germline lookup yields CDR1 SEHNR and CDR2 FQNEAQ (reference sequence). V lost 11 bases and J lost 4, with 12 bases in between.

This chain joins TRBV19 and TRBJ2-3, with TRBD2 matching 8 bases. V was pared by 5 bases and J by 6 bases, with 10 bases of the junction left unmatched. CDR3 length: 15 residues. Germline CDR1 reads LNHDA; CDR2 reads SQIVND (reference sequence). The CDR3 here is CASSHGGRPGDTQYF. The CDR3 DNA sequence: TGTGCCAGTAGTCATGGCGGGAGGCCGGGGGATACGCAGTATTTT.

CDR3 nucleotides: TGTGCCAGCAGCCAAGGGACAGAAGCTTTCTTT. Residues: CASSQGTEAFF. This chain links TRBV2 with TRBJ1-1; TRBD1 might be the D (6 bases). Deletions cut 6 bases from V and 8 bases from J, with 10 bases between. CDR3 size: 11 residues. CDR1 is SNHLY, CDR2 FYNNEI, per germline.

The chain is built from TRBV27 and TRBJ2-5, with D perhaps assigned TRBD1 or TRBD2 (5 bases each). Trimming removed 3 bases from V and 7 bases from J, with 12 bases in between. This CDR3 is 13 amino acids long. CDR1 and CDR2 from the germline V gene are MNHEY and SMNVEV (reference sequence). CDR3 DNA: TGTGCCAGCAGTTTTTTGGGTGGGGGGACCCAGTACTTC. It is translated as CASSFLGGGTQYF.

This clone was recorded only once. The chain carries TRBV19 and TRBJ2-1; 12 positions match TRBD2. The V gene end was trimmed by 6 bases and the J gene end by 8 bases; junction bases not matched to a gene: 5. Germline CDR1 reads LNHDA; CDR2 reads SQIVND (reference sequence). The CDR3 loop spans 14 amino acids. The chain's CDR3 is CASSLAGGPDEQFF. The CDR3 DNA is TGTGCCAGTAGCCTAGCGGGAGGGCCGGATGAGCAGTTCTTC.

This chain links TRBV28 with TRBJ1-3; possibly TRBD1 for D (5 bases). Per germline, CDR1 MDHEN and CDR2 SYDVKM. Trimming removed 8 bases from V and 4 bases from J, with 15 bases in between. This CDR3 has 14 residues. The CDR3, as DNA: TGTGCCAGCGGTCGGGGAGGGGTCGGAAACACCATATATTTT. Translating gives CASGRGGVGNTIYF.

On this clone itself: Different DNA sequences within this sample yield the same CDR3. The V gene is TRBV7-3, the J gene TRBJ2-3, with 11 nucleotides matching TRBD2. This CDR3 contains 14 residues. The V gene end was trimmed by 5 bases and the J gene end by 3 bases; junction bases not matched to a gene: 1. Looked up from germline, CDR1 is SGHTA and CDR2 is FQGTGA. The CDR3 spells CASSLAGGTDTQYF. The CDR3 DNA reads as TGTGCCAGCAGCCTAGCGGGAGGAACAGATACGCAGTATTTT.

V is TRBV7-2 and J is TRBJ2-3; maybe TRBD2 (6 bases). CDR1 is SGHTA, CDR2 FQGNSA, per germline. CDR3 size: 14 residues. V was cut by 5 bases and J by 8 bases, with 17 bases left in between. The CDR3 DNA follows: TGTGCCAGCAGCCCGAGATGGAGGGCTCTTACGCAGTATTTT. Its protein product is CASSPRWRALTQYF. Together with reference TRBV7-2 and TRBJ2-3, the CDR3 gives the full variable domain: GAGVSQSPSNKVTEKGKDVELRCDPISGHTALYWYRQSLGQGLEFLIYFQGNSAPDKSGLPSDRFSAERTGGSVSTLTIQRTQQEDSAVYLCASSPRWRALTQYFGPGTRLTVL.